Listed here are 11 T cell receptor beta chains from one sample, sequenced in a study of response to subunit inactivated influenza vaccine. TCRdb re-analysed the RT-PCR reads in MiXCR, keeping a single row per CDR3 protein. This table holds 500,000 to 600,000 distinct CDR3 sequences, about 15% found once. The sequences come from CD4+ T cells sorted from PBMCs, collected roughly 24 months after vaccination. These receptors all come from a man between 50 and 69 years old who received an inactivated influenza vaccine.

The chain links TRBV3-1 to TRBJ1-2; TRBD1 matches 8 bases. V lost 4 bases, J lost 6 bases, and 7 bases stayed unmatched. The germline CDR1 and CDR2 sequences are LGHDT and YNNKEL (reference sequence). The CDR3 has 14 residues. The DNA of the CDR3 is TGTGCCAGCAGCCCCCGGGACAGGAGACATGGCTACACCTTC. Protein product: CASSPRDRRHGYTF.

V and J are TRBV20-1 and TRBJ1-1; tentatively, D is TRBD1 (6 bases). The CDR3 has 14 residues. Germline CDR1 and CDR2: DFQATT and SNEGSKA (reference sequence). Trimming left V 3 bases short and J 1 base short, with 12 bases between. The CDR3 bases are TGCAGTGCTAGTTTGACAGGACAGAACACTGAAGCTTTCTTT. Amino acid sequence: CSASLTGQNTEAFF.

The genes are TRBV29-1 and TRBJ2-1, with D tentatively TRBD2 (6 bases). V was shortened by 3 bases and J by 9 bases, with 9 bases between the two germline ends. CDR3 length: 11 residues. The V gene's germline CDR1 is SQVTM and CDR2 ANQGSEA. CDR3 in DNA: TGCAGCGTTGACTTACTAGCTGAGCAGTTCTTC. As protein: CSVDLLAEQFF.

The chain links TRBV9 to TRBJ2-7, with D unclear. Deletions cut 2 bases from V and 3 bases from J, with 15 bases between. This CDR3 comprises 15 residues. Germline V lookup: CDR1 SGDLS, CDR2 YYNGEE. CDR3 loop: CASSVDASSGYEQYF. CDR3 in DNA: TGTGCCAGCAGCGTGGATGCTAGTTCGGGCTACGAGCAGTACTTC.

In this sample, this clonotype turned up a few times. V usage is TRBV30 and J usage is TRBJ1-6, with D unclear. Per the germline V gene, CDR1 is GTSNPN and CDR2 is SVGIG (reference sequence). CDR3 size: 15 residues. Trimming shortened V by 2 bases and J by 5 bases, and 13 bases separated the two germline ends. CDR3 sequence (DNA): TGTGCCTGGAGTCGAGGGAGCCAACATAATTCACCCCTCCACTTT. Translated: CAWSRGSQHNSPLHF.

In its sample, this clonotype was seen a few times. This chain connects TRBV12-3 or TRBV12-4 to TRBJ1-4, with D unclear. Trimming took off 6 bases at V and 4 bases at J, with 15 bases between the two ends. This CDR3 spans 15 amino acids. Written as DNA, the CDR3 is TGTGCCAGCAGCCCCCTGGGAGCGATTAATGAAAAACTGTTTTTT. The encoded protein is CASSPLGAINEKLFF.

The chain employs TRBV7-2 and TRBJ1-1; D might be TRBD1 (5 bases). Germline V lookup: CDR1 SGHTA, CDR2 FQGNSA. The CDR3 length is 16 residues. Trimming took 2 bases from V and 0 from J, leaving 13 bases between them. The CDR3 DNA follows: TGTGCCAGCAGCTTACACCCTGGGACGGTGAACACTGAAGCTTTCTTT. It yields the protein CASSLHPGTVNTEAFF.

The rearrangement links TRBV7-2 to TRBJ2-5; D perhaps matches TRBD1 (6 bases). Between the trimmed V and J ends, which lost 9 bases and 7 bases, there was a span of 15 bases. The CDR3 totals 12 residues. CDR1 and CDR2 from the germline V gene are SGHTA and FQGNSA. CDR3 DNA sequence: TGTGCCAGTTTCCGGGACAAGGGGACCCAGTACTTC. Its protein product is CASFRDKGTQYF.

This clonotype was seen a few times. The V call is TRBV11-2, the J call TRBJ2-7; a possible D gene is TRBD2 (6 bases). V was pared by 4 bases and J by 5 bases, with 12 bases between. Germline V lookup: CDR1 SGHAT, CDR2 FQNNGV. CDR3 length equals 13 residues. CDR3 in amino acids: CASSSRGEDEQYF. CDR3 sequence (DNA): TGTGCCAGCAGCTCCAGAGGGGAGGACGAGCAGTACTTC.

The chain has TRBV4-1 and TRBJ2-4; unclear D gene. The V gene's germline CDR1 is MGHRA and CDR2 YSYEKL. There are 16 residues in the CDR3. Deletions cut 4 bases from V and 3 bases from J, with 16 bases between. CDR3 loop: CASSLRPILDKNIQYF. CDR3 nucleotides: TGCGCCAGCAGCCTACGACCCATTCTAGACAAAAACATTCAGTACTTC.

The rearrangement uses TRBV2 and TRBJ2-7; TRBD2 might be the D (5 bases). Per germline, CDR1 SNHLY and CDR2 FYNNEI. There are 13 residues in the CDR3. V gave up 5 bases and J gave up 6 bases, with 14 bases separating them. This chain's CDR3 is CASSSLAAGEQYF. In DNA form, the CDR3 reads TGTGCCAGCAGTTCTCTAGCAGCTGGCGAGCAGTACTTC. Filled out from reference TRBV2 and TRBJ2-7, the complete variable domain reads EPEVTQTPSHQVTQMGQEVILRCVPISNHLYFYWYRQILGQKVEFLVSFYNNEISEKSEIFDDQFSVERPDGSNFTLKIRSTKLEDSAMYFCASSSLAAGEQYFGPGTRLTVT.